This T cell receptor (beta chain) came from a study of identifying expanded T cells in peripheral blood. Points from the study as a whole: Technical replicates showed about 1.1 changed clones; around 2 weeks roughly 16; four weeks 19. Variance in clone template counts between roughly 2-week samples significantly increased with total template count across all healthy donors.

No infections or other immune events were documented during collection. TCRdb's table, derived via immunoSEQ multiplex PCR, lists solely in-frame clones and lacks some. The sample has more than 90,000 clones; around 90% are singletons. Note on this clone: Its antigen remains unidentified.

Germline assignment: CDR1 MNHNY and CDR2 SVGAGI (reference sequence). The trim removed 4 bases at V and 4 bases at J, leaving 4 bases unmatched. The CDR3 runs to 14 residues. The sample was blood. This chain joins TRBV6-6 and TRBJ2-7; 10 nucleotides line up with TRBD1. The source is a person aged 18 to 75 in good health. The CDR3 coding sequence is TGTGCCAGCAGTTCCCGGGACAGGGGTTACGAGCAGTACTTC. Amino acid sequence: CASSSRDRGYEQYF.